The entry below describes one T cell receptor (beta chain). The data are from a study of blood T cells in healthy people across ages. Per sample, no less than 5.5 micrograms of total RNA were extracted. The use of a sample-barcoded 5' primer and a J-beta primer mix characterized a second PCR of about 7 to 12 cycles. Every sample returned 2.5 million or more CDR3-containing paired-end reads. Each CDR3 protein is one row after TCRdb ran MiXCR on the 5' RACE reads. The top ten hold 25% to 35% of the sample, which has 800,000 to 900,000 distinct CDR3 sequences, 60% to 80% seen once. The sequence derives from a man aged 25 to 40 in good health. Sequenced input: blood.

The CDR3 coding sequence is TGCAGTGCTAGGGGCTTTAATGAGCAGTTCTTC. Amino acid sequence: CSARGFNEQFF. V and J are TRBV20-1 and TRBJ2-1; D unclear. V lost 3 bases and J 7 bases, leaving 7 bases between the germline ends. Germline V lookup: CDR1 DFQATT, CDR2 SNEGSKA (reference sequence). The CDR3 is 11 residues long.